This paragraph reports one T cell receptor (beta chain). Its target is not known. In the PCR, 60 Vbeta and 13 Jbeta primers were used. Original processing methods: An analysis performed later counted about 80 million unique TCR beta chains (roughly 9.9 million of them shared). TCRdb's copy holds only in-frame clones and misses some; the assay was immunoSEQ multiplex PCR. The DNA gave D and trimming, while V, J and clone size come from that table. Here the sample spans about 130,000 clones, around 77% being singletons. The data are from a study of cytomegalovirus exposure and HLA in healthy donors. Study context: The Caucasian-associated ancestry cluster contained 81% of the approximately 400 genotyped donors.

General observations from the study: Researchers reported in a later analysis that a missense DCLRE1C variant was tied to TCR beta V- and J-gene trimming.

V was clipped by 1 base and J by 4 bases; unmatched bases: 13. Germline values: CDR1 SGHRS, CDR2 YFSETQ. This CDR3 is built from 19 residues. This receptor was identified in a man aged 30-40 years in good health and CMV-seronegative. The chain employs TRBV5-1 and TRBJ2-1; 11 bases align to TRBD2. The sample comprised PBMCs. The CDR3 spells CASSLFIPTSGAPYNEQFF. As DNA, the CDR3 is TGCGCCAGCAGCTTGTTTATTCCGACTAGCGGGGCCCCTTACAATGAGCAGTTCTTC.